Given below is one TCR beta chain in context. TCRdb called the 5' RACE reads again in MiXCR, with one record for every CDR3 protein. Here the sample spans about 270,000 distinct CDR3 sequences, approximately 15% being singletons. V lost 7 bases to trimming and J lost 4 bases, with 21 bases between them. The CDR3 runs to 16 residues. This sample is part of a study of T-cell memory formation after mild COVID-19. At the level of the study: There were largely donor-specific TCR clusters.

The receptor was derived from an adult woman who had mild COVID-19 (a few samples of this study predate the infection). Cell type and time point are not known. The chain carries TRBV12-3 or TRBV12-4 and TRBJ2-3, with a weak D call TRBD1 (6 bases). Sequencing was done on a sample of PBMCs or a T cell subset sorted from them (not recorded which). The CDR3, as DNA: TGTGCCAGCAATGACAGGCGTGGGCACAGCCCAGATACGCAGTATTTT. Residues: CASNDRRGHSPDTQYF.